The clone carrying this T cell receptor (beta chain) showed up many times. CDR1 and CDR2 from the germline V gene are SGHKS and YYEKEE (reference sequence). The CDR3 length is 15 residues. Trimming at V came to 4 bases and at J to 8 bases, leaving 9 bases not matched to a gene. This sample stems from a study of T-cell memory formation after mild COVID-19. TCRdb independently ran MiXCR on the 5' RACE reads; one entry per CDR3 protein. The sample carries about 130,000 distinct CDR3 sequences, roughly 6.2% recorded once. The clonotype was recovered from an adult woman who had mild COVID-19 (a few samples of this study predate the infection). Cell type and time point are not known. The genes are TRBV5-5 and TRBJ1-2, with 12 positions matching TRBD1. The sequencing input was PBMCs or a T cell subset sorted from them (not recorded which). DNA of the CDR3: TGTGCCAGCAGCGAGGGGACAGGGGGCGCGTGGGGCTACACCTTC. It yields the protein CASSEGTGGAWGYTF.